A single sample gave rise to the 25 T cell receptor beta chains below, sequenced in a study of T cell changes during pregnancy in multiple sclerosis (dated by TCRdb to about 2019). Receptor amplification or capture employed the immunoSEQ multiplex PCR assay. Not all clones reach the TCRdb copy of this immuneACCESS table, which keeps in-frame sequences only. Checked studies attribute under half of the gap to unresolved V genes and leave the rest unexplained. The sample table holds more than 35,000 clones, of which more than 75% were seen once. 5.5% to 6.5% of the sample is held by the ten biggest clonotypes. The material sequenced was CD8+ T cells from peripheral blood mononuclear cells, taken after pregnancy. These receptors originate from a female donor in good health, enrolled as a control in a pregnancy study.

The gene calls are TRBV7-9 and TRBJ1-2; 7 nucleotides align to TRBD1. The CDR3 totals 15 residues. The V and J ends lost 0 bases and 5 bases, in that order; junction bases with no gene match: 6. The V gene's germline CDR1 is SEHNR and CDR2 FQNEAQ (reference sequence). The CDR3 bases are TGTGCCAGCAGCTTAGCAGACAGGGCAGGATATGGCTACACCTTC. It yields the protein CASSLADRAGYGYTF. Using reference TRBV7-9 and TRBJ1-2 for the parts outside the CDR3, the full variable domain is DTGVSQNPRHKITKRGQNVTFRCDPISEHNRLYWYRQTLGQGPEFLTYFQNEAQLEKSRLLSDRFSAERPKGSFSTLEIQRTEQGDSAMYLCASSLADRAGYGYTFGSGTRLTVV.

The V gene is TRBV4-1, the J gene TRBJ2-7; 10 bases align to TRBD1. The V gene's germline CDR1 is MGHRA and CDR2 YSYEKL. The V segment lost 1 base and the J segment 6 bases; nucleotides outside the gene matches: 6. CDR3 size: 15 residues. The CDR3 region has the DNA TGCGCCAGCAGCCAAGCAGGGACAGGGGTAACCGAGCAGTACTTC. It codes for CASSQAGTGVTEQYF.

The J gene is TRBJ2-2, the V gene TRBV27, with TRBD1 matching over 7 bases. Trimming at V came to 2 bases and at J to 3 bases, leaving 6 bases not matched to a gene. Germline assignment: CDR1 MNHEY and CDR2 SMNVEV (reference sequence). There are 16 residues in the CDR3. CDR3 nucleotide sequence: TGTGCCAGCAGTTTAGGCAGGGGGTTATACACCGGGGAGCTGTTTTTT. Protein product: CASSLGRGLYTGELFF.

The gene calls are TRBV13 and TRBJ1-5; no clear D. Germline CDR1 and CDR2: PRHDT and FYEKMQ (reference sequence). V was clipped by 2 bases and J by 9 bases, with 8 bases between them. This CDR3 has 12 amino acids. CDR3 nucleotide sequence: TGTGCCAGCAGCTTAATCGGGAGGCCCCAGCATTTT. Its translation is CASSLIGRPQHF. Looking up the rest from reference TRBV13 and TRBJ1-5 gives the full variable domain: AAGVIQSPRHLIKEKRETATLKCYPIPRHDTVYWYQQGPGQDPQFLISFYEKMQSDKGSIPDRFSAQQFSDYHSELNMSSLELGDSALYFCASSLIGRPQHFGDGTRLSIL.

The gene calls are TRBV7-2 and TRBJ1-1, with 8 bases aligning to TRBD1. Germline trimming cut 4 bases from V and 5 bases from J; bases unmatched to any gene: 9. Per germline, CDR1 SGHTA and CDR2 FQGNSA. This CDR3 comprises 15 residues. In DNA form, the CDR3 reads TGTGCCAGCAGCTCGGGGACAGGAGAGGGTACTGAAGCTTTCTTT. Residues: CASSSGTGEGTEAFF.

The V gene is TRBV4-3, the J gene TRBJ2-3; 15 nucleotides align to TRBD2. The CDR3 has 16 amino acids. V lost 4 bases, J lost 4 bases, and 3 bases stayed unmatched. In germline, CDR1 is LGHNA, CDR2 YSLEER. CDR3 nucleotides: TGCGCCAGCAGCCCCAGGACTAGCGGGGGGGCAGATACGCAGTATTTT. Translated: CASSPRTSGGADTQYF.

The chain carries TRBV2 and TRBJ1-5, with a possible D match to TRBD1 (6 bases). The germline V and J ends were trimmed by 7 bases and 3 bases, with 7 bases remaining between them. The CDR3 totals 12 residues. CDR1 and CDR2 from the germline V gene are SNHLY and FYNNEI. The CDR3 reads CASMGANQPQHF. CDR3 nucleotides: TGTGCCAGCATGGGGGCCAATCAGCCCCAGCATTTT.

The CDR3 region has the DNA TGTGCCAGCAGTGGAAGGGGGACGAACACTGAAGCTTTCTTT. It specifies CASSGRGTNTEAFF. This chain connects TRBV2 to TRBJ1-1; maybe TRBD1 (6 bases). The CDR3 covers 14 residues. Germline V gene sequence: CDR1 SNHLY, CDR2 FYNNEI. Trimming left V 4 bases short and J 1 base short, with 10 bases between.

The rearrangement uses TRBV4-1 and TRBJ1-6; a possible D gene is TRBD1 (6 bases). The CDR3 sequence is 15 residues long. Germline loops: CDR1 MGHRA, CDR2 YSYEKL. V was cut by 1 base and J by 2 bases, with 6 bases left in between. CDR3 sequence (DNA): TGCGCCAGCAGCCAAGGGACAGCCTATAATTCACCCCTCCACTTT. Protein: CASSQGTAYNSPLHF.

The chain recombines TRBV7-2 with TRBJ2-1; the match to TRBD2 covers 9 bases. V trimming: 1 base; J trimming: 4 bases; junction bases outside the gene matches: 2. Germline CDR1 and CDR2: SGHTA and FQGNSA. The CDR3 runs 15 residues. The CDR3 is CASSLGGGVYNEQFF. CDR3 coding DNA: TGTGCCAGCAGCTTAGGCGGGGGGGTTTACAATGAGCAGTTCTTC.

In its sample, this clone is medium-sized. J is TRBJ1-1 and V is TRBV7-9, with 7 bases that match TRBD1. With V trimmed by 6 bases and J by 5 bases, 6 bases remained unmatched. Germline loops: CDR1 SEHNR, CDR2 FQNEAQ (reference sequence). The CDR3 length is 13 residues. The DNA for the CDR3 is TGTGCCAGCAGTCCAACAGGGGAGACTGAAGCTTTCTTT. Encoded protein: CASSPTGETEAFF.

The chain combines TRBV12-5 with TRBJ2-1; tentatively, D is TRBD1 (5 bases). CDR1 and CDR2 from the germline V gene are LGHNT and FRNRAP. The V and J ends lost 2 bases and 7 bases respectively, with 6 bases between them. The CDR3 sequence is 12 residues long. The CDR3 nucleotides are TGTGCTAGTGGTTTGCCAGGGAATGAGCAGTTCTTC. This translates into CASGLPGNEQFF.

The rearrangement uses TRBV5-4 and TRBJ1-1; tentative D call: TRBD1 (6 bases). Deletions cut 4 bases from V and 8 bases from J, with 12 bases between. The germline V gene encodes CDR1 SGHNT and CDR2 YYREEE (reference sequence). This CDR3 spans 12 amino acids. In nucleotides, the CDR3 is TGTGCCAGCAGCCACGGGACAAGGGAAGCTTTCTTT. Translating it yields CASSHGTREAFF.

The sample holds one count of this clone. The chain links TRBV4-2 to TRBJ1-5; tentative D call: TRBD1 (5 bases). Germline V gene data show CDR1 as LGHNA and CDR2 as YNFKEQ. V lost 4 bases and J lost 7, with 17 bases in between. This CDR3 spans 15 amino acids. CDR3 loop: CASSPYGSGRQPQHF. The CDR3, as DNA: TGTGCCAGCAGCCCGTACGGGTCAGGGAGGCAGCCCCAGCATTTT.

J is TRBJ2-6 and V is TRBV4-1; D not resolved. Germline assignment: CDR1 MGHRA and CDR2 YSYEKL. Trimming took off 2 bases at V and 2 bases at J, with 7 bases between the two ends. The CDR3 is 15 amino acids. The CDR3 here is CASSQRETGANVLTF. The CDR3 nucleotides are TGCGCCAGCAGCCAAAGAGAGACTGGGGCCAACGTCCTGACTTTC.

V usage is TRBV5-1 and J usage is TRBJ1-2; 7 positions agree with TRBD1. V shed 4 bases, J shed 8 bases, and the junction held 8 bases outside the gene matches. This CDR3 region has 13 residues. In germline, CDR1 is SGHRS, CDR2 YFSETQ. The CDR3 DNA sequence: TGCGCCAGCAGCCTTGGACAGGTCGGAGGCTACACCTTC. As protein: CASSLGQVGGYTF.

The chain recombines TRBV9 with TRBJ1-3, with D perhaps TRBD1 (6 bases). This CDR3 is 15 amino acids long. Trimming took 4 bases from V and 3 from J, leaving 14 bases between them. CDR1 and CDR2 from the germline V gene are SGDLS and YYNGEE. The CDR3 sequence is CASSPSGGDGNTIYF. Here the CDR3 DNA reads TGTGCCAGCAGCCCCTCGGGGGGCGATGGAAACACCATATATTTT.

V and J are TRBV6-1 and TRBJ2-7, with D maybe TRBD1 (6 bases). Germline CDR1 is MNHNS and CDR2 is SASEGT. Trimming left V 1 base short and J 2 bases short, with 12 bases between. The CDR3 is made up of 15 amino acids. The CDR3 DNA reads TGTGCCAGCAGTGAAGGTCGAGACAGGACCTACGAGCAGTACTTC. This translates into CASSEGRDRTYEQYF.

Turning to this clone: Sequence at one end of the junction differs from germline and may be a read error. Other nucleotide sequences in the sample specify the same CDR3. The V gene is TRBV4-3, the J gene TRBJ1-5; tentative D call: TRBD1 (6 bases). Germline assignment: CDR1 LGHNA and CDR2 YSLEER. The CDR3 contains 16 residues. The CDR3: CASSQGAGYSNQPQHF. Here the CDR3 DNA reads TGCGCCAGCAGCCAGGGGGCGGGTTATAGCAATCAGCCTCAGCATTTT.

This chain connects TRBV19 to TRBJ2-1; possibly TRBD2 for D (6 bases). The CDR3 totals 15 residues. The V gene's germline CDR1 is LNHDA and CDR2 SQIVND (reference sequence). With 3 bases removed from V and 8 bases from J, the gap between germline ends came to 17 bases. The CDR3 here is CASSITPGDTDEQFF. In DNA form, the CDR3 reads TGTGCCAGTAGTATTACCCCGGGGGATACAGATGAGCAGTTCTTC.

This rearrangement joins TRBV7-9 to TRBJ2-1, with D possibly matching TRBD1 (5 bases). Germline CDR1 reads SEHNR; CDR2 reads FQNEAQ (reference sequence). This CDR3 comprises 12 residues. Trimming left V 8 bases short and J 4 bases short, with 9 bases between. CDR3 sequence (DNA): TGTGCCAGCGACAGACCATACAATGAGCAGTTCTTC. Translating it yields CASDRPYNEQFF.

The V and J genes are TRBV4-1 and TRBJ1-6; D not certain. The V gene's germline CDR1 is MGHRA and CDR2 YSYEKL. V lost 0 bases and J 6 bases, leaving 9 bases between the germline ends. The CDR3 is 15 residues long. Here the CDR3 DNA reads TGCGCCAGCAGCCAAGATCGGAGGGTTAATTCACCCCTCCACTTT. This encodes CASSQDRRVNSPLHF.

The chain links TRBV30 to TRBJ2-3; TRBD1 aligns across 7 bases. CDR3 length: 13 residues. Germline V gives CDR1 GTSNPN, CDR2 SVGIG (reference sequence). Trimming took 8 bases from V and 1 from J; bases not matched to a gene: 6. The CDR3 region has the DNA TGTGCCGGCTCCGGGACAGGCACAGATACGCAGTATTTT. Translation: CAGSGTGTDTQYF.

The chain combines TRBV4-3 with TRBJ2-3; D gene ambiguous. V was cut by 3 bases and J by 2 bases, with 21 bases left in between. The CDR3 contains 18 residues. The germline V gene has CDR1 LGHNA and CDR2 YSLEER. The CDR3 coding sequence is TGCGCCAGCAGCCAGCTTTTTGCGTCCCCACCCCCCACAGATACGCAGTATTTT. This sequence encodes CASSQLFASPPPTDTQYF.

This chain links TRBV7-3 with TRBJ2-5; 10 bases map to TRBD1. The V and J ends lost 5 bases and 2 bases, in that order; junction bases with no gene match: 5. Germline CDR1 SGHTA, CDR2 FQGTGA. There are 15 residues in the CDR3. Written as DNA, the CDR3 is TGTGCCAGCAGCCCGACAGGGGGCCATCAAGAGACCCAGTACTTC. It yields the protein CASSPTGGHQETQYF.